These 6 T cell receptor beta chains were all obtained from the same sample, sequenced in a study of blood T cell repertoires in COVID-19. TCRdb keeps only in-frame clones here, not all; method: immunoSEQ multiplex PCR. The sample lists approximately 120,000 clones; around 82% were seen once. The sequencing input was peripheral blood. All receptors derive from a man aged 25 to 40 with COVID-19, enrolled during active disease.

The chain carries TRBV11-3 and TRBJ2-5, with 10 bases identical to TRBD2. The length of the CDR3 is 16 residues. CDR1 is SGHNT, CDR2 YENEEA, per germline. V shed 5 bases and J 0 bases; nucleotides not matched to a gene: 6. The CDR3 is CASSTATSGYQETQYF. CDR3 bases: TGTGCCAGCAGCACCGCGACTAGCGGGTACCAAGAGACCCAGTACTTC.

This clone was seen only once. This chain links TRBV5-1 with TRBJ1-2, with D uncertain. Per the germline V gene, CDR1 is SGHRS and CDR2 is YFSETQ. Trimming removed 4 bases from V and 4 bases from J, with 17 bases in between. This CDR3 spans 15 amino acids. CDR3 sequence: CASSLLGSGGYGYTF. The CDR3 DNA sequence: TGCGCCAGCAGCCTACTGGGGAGCGGCGGCTATGGCTACACCTTC.

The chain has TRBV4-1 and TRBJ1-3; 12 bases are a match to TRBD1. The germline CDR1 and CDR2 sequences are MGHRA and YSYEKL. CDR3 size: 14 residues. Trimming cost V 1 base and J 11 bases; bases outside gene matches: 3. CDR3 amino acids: CASSQGDRGHAIYF. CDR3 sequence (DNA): TGCGCCAGCAGCCAAGGGGACAGGGGGCATGCCATATATTTT.

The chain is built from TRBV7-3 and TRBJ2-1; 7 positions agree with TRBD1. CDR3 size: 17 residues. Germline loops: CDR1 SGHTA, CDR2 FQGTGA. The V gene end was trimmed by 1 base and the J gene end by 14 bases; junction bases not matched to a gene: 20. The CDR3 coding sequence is TGTGCCAGCAGCTTAAATCGAAGGGGGCTAGGGCAGTCGAGGGAGTTCTTC. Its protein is CASSLNRRGLGQSREFF.

This CDR3 reads CAISVGGSSGNTIYF. CDR3 in DNA: TGTGCCATCAGTGTGGGCGGGAGCTCTGGAAACACCATATATTTT. The rearrangement uses TRBV10-3 and TRBJ1-3; D gene unclear. CDR1 is ENHRY and CDR2 is SYGVKD in the germline V gene. V shed 4 bases and J shed 0 bases, with 10 bases lying between them. The CDR3 is 15 residues long.

CDR3 sequence (DNA): TGTGCCAGCAGCGAGCGCCTAGCGGGCTACAATGAGCAGTTCTTC. Residues: CASSERLAGYNEQFF. This chain connects TRBV9 to TRBJ2-1; 8 bases agree with TRBD2. Trimming removed 3 bases from V and 3 bases from J; junction bases left unmatched: 5. This CDR3 is 15 amino acids long. Per the germline V gene, CDR1 is SGDLS and CDR2 is YYNGEE.